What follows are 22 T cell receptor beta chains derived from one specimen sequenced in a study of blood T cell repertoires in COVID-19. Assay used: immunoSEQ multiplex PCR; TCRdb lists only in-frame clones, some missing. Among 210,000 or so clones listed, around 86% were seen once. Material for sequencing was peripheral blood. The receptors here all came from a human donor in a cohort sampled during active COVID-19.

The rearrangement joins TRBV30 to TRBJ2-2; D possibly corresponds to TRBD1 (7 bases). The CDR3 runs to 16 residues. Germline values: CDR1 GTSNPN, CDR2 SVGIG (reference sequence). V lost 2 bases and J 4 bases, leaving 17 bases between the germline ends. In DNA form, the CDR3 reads TGTGCCTGGAGTAGGGGGGAGACAGGGACCACCGGGGAGCTGTTTTTT. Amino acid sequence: CAWSRGETGTTGELFF.

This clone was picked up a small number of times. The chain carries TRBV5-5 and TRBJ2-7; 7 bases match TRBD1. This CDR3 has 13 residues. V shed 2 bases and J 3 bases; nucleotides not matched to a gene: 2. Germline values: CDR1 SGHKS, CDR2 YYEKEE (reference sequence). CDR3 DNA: TGTGCCAGCAGCTTACAGGGGTTCTACGAGCAGTACTTC. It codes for CASSLQGFYEQYF.

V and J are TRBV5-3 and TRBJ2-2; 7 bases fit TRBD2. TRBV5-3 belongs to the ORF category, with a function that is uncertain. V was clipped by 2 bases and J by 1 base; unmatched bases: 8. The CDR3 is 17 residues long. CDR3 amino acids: CARSLIYGGKNTGELFF. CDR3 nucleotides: TGTGCCAGAAGCTTAATCTACGGGGGGAAGAACACCGGGGAGCTGTTTTTT.

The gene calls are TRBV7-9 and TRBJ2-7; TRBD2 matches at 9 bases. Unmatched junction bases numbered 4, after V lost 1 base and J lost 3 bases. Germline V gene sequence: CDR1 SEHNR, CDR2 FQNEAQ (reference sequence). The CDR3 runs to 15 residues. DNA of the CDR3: TGTGCCAGCAGCTTAGTGGGTAGCGGGGGCTACGAGCAGTACTTC. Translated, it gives CASSLVGSGGYEQYF.

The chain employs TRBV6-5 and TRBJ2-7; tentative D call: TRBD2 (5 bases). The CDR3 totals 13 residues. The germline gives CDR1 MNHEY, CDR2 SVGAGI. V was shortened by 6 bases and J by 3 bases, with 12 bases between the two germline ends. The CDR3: CASSPSGVYEQYF. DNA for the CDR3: TGTGCCAGCAGCCCCTCCGGGGTCTACGAGCAGTACTTC.

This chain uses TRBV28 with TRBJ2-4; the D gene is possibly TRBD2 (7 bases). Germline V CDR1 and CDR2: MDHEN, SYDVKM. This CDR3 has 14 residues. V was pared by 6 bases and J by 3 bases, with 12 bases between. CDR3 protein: CASRPRGGKNIQYF. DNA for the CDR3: TGTGCCAGCAGGCCTAGGGGGGGCAAAAACATTCAGTACTTC.

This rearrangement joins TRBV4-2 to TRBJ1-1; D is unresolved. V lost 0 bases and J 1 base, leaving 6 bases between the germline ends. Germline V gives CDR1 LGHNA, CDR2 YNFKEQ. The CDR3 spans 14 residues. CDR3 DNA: TGTGCCAGCAGCCAAGACCCAGGGAACACTGAAGCTTTCTTT. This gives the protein CASSQDPGNTEAFF.

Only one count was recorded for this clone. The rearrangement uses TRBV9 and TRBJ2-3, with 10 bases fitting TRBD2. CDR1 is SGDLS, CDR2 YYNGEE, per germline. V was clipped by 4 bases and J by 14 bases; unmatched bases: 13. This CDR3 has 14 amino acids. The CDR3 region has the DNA TGTGCCAGCAGCCCTGGGGCTAGCGGGAGTAAGGGGTATTTT. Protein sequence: CASSPGASGSKGYF.

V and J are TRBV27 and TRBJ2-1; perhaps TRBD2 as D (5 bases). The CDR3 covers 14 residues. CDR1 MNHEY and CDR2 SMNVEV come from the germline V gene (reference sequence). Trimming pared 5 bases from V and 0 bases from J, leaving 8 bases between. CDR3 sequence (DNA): TGTGCCAGCAGTCCGGACTCCTCCTACAATGAGCAGTTCTTC. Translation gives CASSPDSSYNEQFF.

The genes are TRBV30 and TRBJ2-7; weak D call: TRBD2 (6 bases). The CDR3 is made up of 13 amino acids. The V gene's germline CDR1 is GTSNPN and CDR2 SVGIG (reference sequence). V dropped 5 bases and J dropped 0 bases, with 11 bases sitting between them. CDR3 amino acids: CAWGSGFSYEQYF. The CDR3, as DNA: TGTGCCTGGGGAAGCGGGTTCTCCTACGAGCAGTACTTC. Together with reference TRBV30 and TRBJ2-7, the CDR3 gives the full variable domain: SQTIHQWPATLVQPVGSPLSLECTVEGTSNPNLYWYRQAAGRGLQLLFYSVGIGQISSEVPQNLSASRPQDRQFILSSKKLLLSDSGFYLCAWGSGFSYEQYFGPGTRLTVT.

The CDR3 is CASSLMLAGSYNEQFF. DNA of the CDR3: TGTGCCAGCAGCTTAATGCTAGCGGGCTCCTACAATGAGCAGTTCTTC. The chain couples TRBV7-3 to TRBJ2-1; TRBD2 aligns across 8 bases. Germline trimming cut 1 base from V and 0 bases from J; bases unmatched to any gene: 2. Germline CDR1 and CDR2: SGHTA and FQGTGA. The CDR3 extends over 16 amino acids.

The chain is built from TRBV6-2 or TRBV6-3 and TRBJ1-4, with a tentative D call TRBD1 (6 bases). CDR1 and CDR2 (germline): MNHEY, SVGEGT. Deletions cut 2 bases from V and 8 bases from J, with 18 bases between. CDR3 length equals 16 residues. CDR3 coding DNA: TGTGCCAGCAGTTACGAGCGGGGGGGGGCCGACGAAAAACTGTTTTTT. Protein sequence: CASSYERGGADEKLFF.

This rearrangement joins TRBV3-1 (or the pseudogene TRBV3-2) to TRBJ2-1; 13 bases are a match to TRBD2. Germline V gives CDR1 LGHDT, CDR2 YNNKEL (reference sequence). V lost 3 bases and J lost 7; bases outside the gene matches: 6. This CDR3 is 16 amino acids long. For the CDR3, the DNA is TGTGCCAGCAGCCAGGGACTAGCGGGAACGGGGAATGAGCAGTTCTTC. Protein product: CASSQGLAGTGNEQFF.

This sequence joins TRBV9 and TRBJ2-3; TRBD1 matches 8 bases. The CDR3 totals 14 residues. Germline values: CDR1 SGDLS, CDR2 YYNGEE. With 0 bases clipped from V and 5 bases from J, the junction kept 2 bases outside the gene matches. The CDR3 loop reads CASSVGTGLDTQYF. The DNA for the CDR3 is TGTGCCAGCAGCGTAGGGACAGGGTTAGATACGCAGTATTTT.

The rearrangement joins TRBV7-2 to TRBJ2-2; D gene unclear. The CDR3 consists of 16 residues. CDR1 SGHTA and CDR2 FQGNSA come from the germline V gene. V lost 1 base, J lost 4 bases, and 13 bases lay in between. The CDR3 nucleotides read TGTGCCAGCAGCTTAGGGCCTTCAGTAAGCACCGGGGAGCTGTTTTTT. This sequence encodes CASSLGPSVSTGELFF.

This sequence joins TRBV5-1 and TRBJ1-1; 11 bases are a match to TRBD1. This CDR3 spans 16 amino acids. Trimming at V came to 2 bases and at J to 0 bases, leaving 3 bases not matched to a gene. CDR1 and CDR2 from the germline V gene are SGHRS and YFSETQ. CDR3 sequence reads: CASSFGQGALNTEAFF. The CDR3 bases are TGCGCCAGCAGCTTCGGACAGGGGGCTTTGAACACTGAAGCTTTCTTT.

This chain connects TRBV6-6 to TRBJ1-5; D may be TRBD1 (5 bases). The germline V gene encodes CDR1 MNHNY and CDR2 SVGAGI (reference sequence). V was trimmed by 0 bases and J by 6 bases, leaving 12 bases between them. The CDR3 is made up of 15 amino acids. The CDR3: CASSYSSGIGQPQHF. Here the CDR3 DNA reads TGTGCCAGCAGTTACTCATCAGGGATTGGTCAGCCCCAGCATTTT.

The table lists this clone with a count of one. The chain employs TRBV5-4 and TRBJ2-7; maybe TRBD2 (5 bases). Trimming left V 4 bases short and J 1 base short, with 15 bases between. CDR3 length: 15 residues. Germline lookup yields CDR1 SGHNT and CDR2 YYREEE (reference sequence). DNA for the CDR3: TGTGCCAGCAGCCCGGGCGGGTCTGCTTCCTACGAGCAGTACTTC. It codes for CASSPGGSASYEQYF.

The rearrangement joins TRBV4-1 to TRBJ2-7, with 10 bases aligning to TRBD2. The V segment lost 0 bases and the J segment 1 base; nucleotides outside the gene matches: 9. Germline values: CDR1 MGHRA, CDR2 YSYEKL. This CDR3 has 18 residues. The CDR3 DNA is TGCGCCAGCAGCCAAGAGGCATCCCGGACTAGCGGTTCCTACGAGCAGTACTTC. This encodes CASSQEASRTSGSYEQYF.

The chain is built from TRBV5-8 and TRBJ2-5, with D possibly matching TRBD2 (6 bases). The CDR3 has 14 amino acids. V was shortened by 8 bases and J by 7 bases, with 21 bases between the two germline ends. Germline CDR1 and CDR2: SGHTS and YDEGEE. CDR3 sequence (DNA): TGTGCCAGGCCTAAAGGAGGGGAATCTTGGACCCAGTACTTC. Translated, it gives CARPKGGESWTQYF.

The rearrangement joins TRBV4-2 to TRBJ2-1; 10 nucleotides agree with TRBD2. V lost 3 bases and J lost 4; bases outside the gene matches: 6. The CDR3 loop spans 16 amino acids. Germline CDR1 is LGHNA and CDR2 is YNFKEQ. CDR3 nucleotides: TGTGCCAGCAGCCAGACCGGGACTAGCGATTACAATGAGCAGTTCTTC. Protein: CASSQTGTSDYNEQFF.

CDR3 sequence: CASSLYPLDRGHTDTQYF. In nucleotides, the CDR3 is TGTGCCAGCAGTTTGTACCCCCTCGACAGGGGCCACACCGATACGCAGTATTTT. The rearrangement joins TRBV28 to TRBJ2-3; 8 nucleotides match TRBD1. The V gene end was trimmed by 3 bases and the J gene end by 6 bases; junction bases not matched to a gene: 17. CDR3 length: 18 residues. Germline V gene lookup returns CDR1 MDHEN and CDR2 SYDVKM.